These T cell receptor beta chains were read from a single sample in a study of cytomegalovirus exposure and HLA in healthy donors. Profiling relied on immunoSEQ multiplex PCR, and the TCRdb table lists in-frame clones only, not all of them. Among about 170,000 clones, 85% were seen once, and the ten largest hold 1%. Sequences were obtained from PBMCs. These receptor sequences come from a boy between 2 and 10 years old in good health and CMV-seronegative. The CDR3 runs from the conserved cysteine through the conserved F or W. A D gene is named only where the DNA matches it firmly. Size tells how often a clone was seen (once, few, many) or the class of an expanded clone, and some rows leave it out.

size | J | V | D | CDR3 | DNA
. | TRBJ2-7 | TRBV20-1 | . | CSARESYEQYF | TGCAGTGCTAGGGAGAGCTACGAGCAGTACTTC
. | TRBJ1-2 | TRBV4-1 | TRBD1 | CANSQDRWQGDGYTF | TGCGCCAACAGCCAAGATCGCTGGCAGGGGGACGGCTACACCTTC
. | TRBJ2-3 | TRBV7-3 | . | CASSLNGGLRDTQYF | TGTGCCAGCAGCTTAAACGGAGGGCTGAGGGATACGCAGTATTTT
. | TRBJ2-1 | TRBV19 | . | CASGGGEVYNEQFF | TGTGCCAGTGGCGGCGGGGAGGTCTACAATGAGCAGTTCTTC
. | TRBJ1-1 | TRBV19 | TRBD1 | CASRTRGQGVPEAFF | TGTGCCAGTAGAACTCGAGGACAGGGCGTCCCCGAAGCTTTCTTT
. | TRBJ2-7 | TRBV7-9 | . | CSSSLPGDRQYF | TGTTCCAGCAGCTTACCGGGGGACAGGCAGTACTTC
. | TRBJ2-5 | TRBV5-1 | TRBD2 | CASSSPLLAGGRGETQYF | TGCGCCAGCAGCTCGCCGCTGCTAGCGGGGGGGCGGGGAGAGACCCAGTACTTC
. | TRBJ2-3 | TRBV6-1 | . | CASSEGRGHTDTQYF | TGTGCCAGCAGTGAAGGAAGGGGACACACAGATACGCAGTATTTT
. | TRBJ2-7 | TRBV5-1 | TRBD2 | CASALLGLAYTYEQYF | TGCGCCAGCGCCCTTCTTGGACTAGCGTACACCTACGAGCAGTACTTC
. | TRBJ1-1 | TRBV6-4 | TRBD1 | CASSGFRGKTNAEAFF | TGTGCCAGCAGTGGGTTCAGGGGGAAGACTAACGCTGAAGCTTTCTTT
. | TRBJ1-5 | TRBV7-8 | . | CASSLALQGGQPQHF | TGTGCCAGCAGCTTAGCCTTACAGGGTGGCCAGCCCCAGCATTTT
few | TRBJ1-2 | TRBV20-1 | . | CSASQGGYTF | TGCAGTGCTAGCCAGGGAGGCTACACCTTC
. | TRBJ2-5 | TRBV1 | . | CASSRGGETQYF | TGCGCCAGCAGCCGCGGGGGGGAGACCCAGTACTTC
. | TRBJ2-5 | TRBV5-4 | TRBD2 | CASSSGTSGTLKETQYF | TGTGCCAGCAGCTCCGGGACTAGCGGGACTCTGAAGGAGACCCAGTACTTC
. | TRBJ2-1 | TRBV29-1 | TRBD2 | CSVASGAHNEQFF | TGCAGCGTGGCTAGCGGGGCGCACAATGAGCAGTTCTTC
. | TRBJ2-1 | TRBV11-2 | . | CASSLIRGPSYNEQFF | TGTGCCAGCAGCTTAATCAGGGGTCCTTCCTACAATGAGCAGTTCTTC
. | TRBJ2-4 | TRBV9 | TRBD1 | CASSVDWDRGQNIQYF | TGTGCCAGCAGCGTAGATTGGGACAGGGGGCAGAACATTCAGTACTTC
. | TRBJ1-6 | TRBV5-6 | . | CASSLRIGGRYNSPLHF | TGTGCCAGCAGCTTGAGAATAGGGGGAAGGTATAATTCACCCCTCCACTTT
. | TRBJ2-2 | TRBV6-6 | TRBD2 | CASSFTSGANTGELFF | TGTGCCAGCAGTTTCACTAGCGGGGCGAACACCGGGGAGCTGTTTTTT
. | TRBJ1-2 | TRBV5-5 | . | CASSYPSEGYTF | TGTGCCAGCAGCTACCCCTCGGAGGGCTACACCTTC
. | TRBJ2-5 | TRBV19 | TRBD1 | CASSTRTGVKETQYF | TGTGCCAGTAGTACCCGGACAGGGGTAAAAGAGACCCAGTACTTC
. | TRBJ1-3 | TRBV7-9 | TRBD1 | CASSLQGASGNTIYF | TGTGCCAGCAGCCTTCAGGGGGCGAGTGGAAACACCATATATTTT
. | TRBJ2-1 | TRBV27 | TRBD2 | CASSLGLAVRGEQFF | TGTGCCAGCAGTCTCGGACTAGCGGTTAGGGGTGAGCAGTTCTTC
. | TRBJ1-5 | TRBV5-5 | . | CASSPGWGTKSQPQHF | TGTGCCAGCAGCCCCGGGTGGGGGACAAAAAGTCAGCCCCAGCATTTT
. | TRBJ1-1 | TRBV7-9 | . | CASSLAGRGEAFF | TGTGCCAGCAGCTTAGCGGGCAGGGGTGAAGCTTTCTTT